These 30 T cell receptor beta chains originate from one sample sequenced in a study of TIL therapy for anti-PD-1-resistant metastatic lung cancer. Time point defined: pre-treatment sample, taken before nivolumab and TIL therapy. Most excised metastases sampled were pleural nodules or supraclavicular lymph nodes. The immunoSEQ assay was v3. Generated by immunoSEQ multiplex PCR, the TCRdb table keeps only in-frame clones and is missing some. The data show approximately 23,000 clones, roughly three fifths seen once. Here the sequenced sample was tumor tissue, taken at baseline. Receptor source: a woman aged 30-79 years with non-small cell lung cancer.

This clone was picked up a small number of times. The gene calls are TRBV4-3 and TRBJ1-1; D may be TRBD1 (5 bases). This CDR3 comprises 13 residues. Between the trimmed V and J ends, which lost 4 bases and 5 bases, there was a span of 11 bases. Germline V CDR1 and CDR2: LGHNA, YSLEER. The chain's CDR3 is CASSPYGGTEAFF. The CDR3 DNA reads TGCGCCAGCAGCCCCTATGGGGGGACTGAAGCTTTCTTT.

CDR3 region: CASSYPGLDSNEQFF. The CDR3 DNA reads as TGTGCCAGCAGTTACCCGGGACTAGATTCCAATGAGCAGTTCTTC. The chain links TRBV6-5 to TRBJ2-1; the match to TRBD2 covers 8 bases. The CDR3 covers 15 residues. The germline V gene encodes CDR1 MNHEY and CDR2 SVGAGI. V was pared by 2 bases and J by 6 bases, with 6 bases of the junction left unmatched.

In its sample, this clone was seen once. V usage is TRBV6-5 and J usage is TRBJ1-3; no definite D call. Between the trimmed V and J ends, which lost 7 bases and 10 bases, there was a span of 23 bases. Germline V CDR1 and CDR2: MNHEY, SVGAGI. The CDR3 length is 15 residues. CDR3 sequence (DNA): TGTGCCAGCACTCCATCTGGGCCTTCATCCGGAACCATATATTTT. As protein: CASTPSGPSSGTIYF.

The J gene is TRBJ2-7, the V gene TRBV5-1; no reliable D call. Germline V gene data show CDR1 as SGHRS and CDR2 as YFSETQ. The CDR3 loop spans 13 amino acids. The V and J ends lost 4 bases and 6 bases respectively, with 14 bases between them. The CDR3 sequence is CASSLDSGGEQYF. The DNA of the CDR3 is TGCGCCAGCAGCCTAGACTCTGGCGGCGAGCAGTACTTC.

This clone was observed once. The DNA for the CDR3 is TGCAGCGTTAAGGGTCTCGAGGCCTACGAGCAGTACTTC. The encoded protein is CSVKGLEAYEQYF. The chain joins TRBV29-1 to TRBJ2-7, with D hard to call. Germline lookup yields CDR1 SQVTM and CDR2 ANQGSEA. The V end was cut by 5 bases, the J end by 2 bases, with 13 bases between. The CDR3 has 13 residues.

The chain combines TRBV2 with TRBJ2-1; 7 positions agree with TRBD2. The J segment lost 9 bases and the V segment lost 6 bases, leaving 11 bases of the junction unmatched. CDR3 length: 14 amino acids. The V gene's germline CDR1 is SNHLY and CDR2 FYNNEI. The CDR3 sequence is CASSPSAGATEQFF. In DNA, the CDR3 is TGTGCCAGCAGCCCTAGCGCGGGAGCGACTGAGCAGTTCTTC.

The J gene is TRBJ2-5, the V gene TRBV21-1; whether TRBD2, the table's D call, matches the DNA was not checked. TRBV21-1 is a known pseudogene. This CDR3 contains 14 residues. CDR3: CASSKDAERETQYF. The CDR3 DNA is TGTGCCAGCAGCAAAGACGCCGAGCGGGAGACCCAGTACTTC.

The CDR3 reads CASSETRGPTEAFF. The CDR3 bases are TGTGCCAGCAGTGAAACGAGGGGGCCCACTGAAGCTTTCTTT. This sequence joins TRBV2 and TRBJ1-1, with 7 bases that match TRBD1. Unmatched junction bases numbered 4, after V lost 2 bases and J lost 4 bases. Germline V gene lookup returns CDR1 SNHLY and CDR2 FYNNEI. CDR3 length equals 14 residues.

V gene TRBV10-1 combines with J gene TRBJ2-5; D remains ambiguous. Germline CDR1 reads WNHNN; CDR2 reads SYGVQD (reference sequence). This CDR3 is 15 amino acids long. The V end was cut by 0 bases, the J end by 5 bases, with 13 bases between. The CDR3 DNA sequence: TGCGCCAGCAGTGAGTCAGCCGGAGTGGGGGAGACCCAGTACTTC. Amino acids: CASSESAGVGETQYF.

This CDR3 is CASSLGTGLQPQHF. The DNA for the CDR3 is TGCGCCAGCAGCTTGGGGACAGGGCTTCAGCCCCAGCATTTT. This chain uses TRBV5-1 with TRBJ1-5, with 8 bases identical to TRBD1. In germline, CDR1 is SGHRS, CDR2 YFSETQ. CDR3 length equals 14 residues. Trimming removed 0 bases from V and 6 bases from J; junction bases left unmatched: 2. The full variable domain, rest sourced from reference TRBV5-1 and TRBJ1-5, is KAGVTQTPRYLIKTRGQQVTLSCSPISGHRSVSWYQQTPGQGLQFLFEYFSETQRNKGNFPGRFSGRQFSNSRSEMNVSTLELGDSALYLCASSLGTGLQPQHFGDGTRLSIL.

The chain recombines TRBV7-9 with TRBJ2-2, with D hard to call. The CDR3 runs to 12 residues. Germline values: CDR1 SEHNR, CDR2 FQNEAQ (reference sequence). Trimming left V 6 bases short and J 6 bases short, with 8 bases between. The CDR3 DNA is TGTGCCAGCAGTCTTGAGTCCGGGGAGCTGTTTTTT. Protein: CASSLESGELFF.

This clone has just one count. This chain uses TRBV2 with TRBJ2-7; D unclear. Deletions cut 8 bases from V and 3 bases from J, with 11 bases between. The CDR3 sequence is 12 residues long. The germline gives CDR1 SNHLY, CDR2 FYNNEI. The DNA for the CDR3 is TGTGCCAGCCAATTGGACGTCTACGAGCAGTACTTC. It translates to CASQLDVYEQYF.

This sequence joins TRBV6-6 and TRBJ2-4, with a weak D call TRBD1 (5 bases). Germline V gives CDR1 MNHNY, CDR2 SVGAGI (reference sequence). Trimming cost V 6 bases and J 5 bases, with 14 bases left between them. The CDR3 has 14 amino acids. This CDR3 is CASRYQGSENIQYF. CDR3 sequence (DNA): TGTGCCAGCAGGTATCAGGGATCCGAAAACATTCAGTACTTC.

CDR3 coding DNA: TGTGCCATCAGTTCTCCGGACAGGGCCTATGGCTACACCTTC. This encodes CAISSPDRAYGYTF. This chain uses TRBV10-3 with TRBJ1-2; 8 positions agree with TRBD1. From germline, CDR1 is ENHRY and CDR2 SYGVKD. V dropped 5 bases and J dropped 4; count of bases not matched to a gene: 6. The CDR3 spans 14 residues.

The chain has TRBV5-6 and TRBJ2-5; 9 positions agree with TRBD2. The CDR3 covers 16 residues. Germline V lookup: CDR1 SGHDT, CDR2 YYEEEE. V shed 2 bases, J shed 5 bases, and the junction held 10 bases outside the gene matches. The CDR3 bases are TGTGCCAGCAGCTTTCTCGCGGGGGGGGCGCAGGAGACCCAGTACTTC. Encoded protein: CASSFLAGGAQETQYF. Based on the CDR3 plus reference TRBV5-6 and TRBJ2-5, the full variable domain is DAGVTQSPTHLIKTRGQQVTLRCSPKSGHDTVSWYQQALGQGPQFIFQYYEEEERQRGNFPDRFSGHQFPNYSSELNVNALLLGDSALYLCASSFLAGGAQETQYFGPGTRLLVL.

This clone was seen more than once but under ten times. The chain employs TRBV6-6 and TRBJ2-1; no firm D call. The CDR3 consists of 11 residues. V shed 5 bases and J shed 6 bases, with 5 bases lying between them. CDR1 is MNHNY, CDR2 SVGAGI, per germline (reference sequence). The CDR3 loop reads CASSPLNEQFF. The CDR3 bases are TGTGCCAGCAGTCCCCTCAATGAGCAGTTCTTC.

This rearrangement joins TRBV7-2 to TRBJ1-2, with 10 bases that match TRBD1. The junction had 8 bases not matched to a gene; V was cut back by 8 bases and J by 8 bases. Germline V lookup: CDR1 SGHTA, CDR2 FQGNSA. The CDR3 extends over 13 amino acids. The CDR3 region is CASGLGTGVGYTF. CDR3 DNA sequence: TGTGCCAGCGGCCTAGGGACAGGGGTCGGCTACACCTTC.

This chain joins TRBV6-6 and TRBJ1-2; 8 nucleotides match TRBD1. Germline V lookup: CDR1 MNHNY, CDR2 SVGAGI (reference sequence). V shed 6 bases, J shed 6 bases, and the junction held 6 bases outside the gene matches. The CDR3 sequence is 13 residues long. CDR3 in amino acids: CASSDRGRNGYTF. Here the CDR3 DNA reads TGTGCCAGCAGCGACAGGGGAAGAAATGGCTACACCTTC.

V usage is TRBV28 and J usage is TRBJ2-1; 10 positions match TRBD2. Germline CDR1 reads MDHEN; CDR2 reads SYDVKM. CDR3 size: 16 residues. V lost 5 bases and J lost 0; bases outside the gene matches: 4. CDR3 sequence: CASSRSSGSSYNEQFF. The CDR3 bases are TGTGCCAGCAGTAGATCTAGCGGGAGCTCCTACAATGAGCAGTTCTTC. Complete variable domain (other parts from reference TRBV28 and TRBJ2-1): DVKVTQSSRYLVKRTGEKVFLECVQDMDHENMFWYRQDPGLGLRLIYFSYDVKMKEKGDIPEGYSVSREKKERFSLILESASTNQTSMYLCASSRSSGSSYNEQFFGPGTRLTVL.

V is TRBV30 and J is TRBJ1-1, with 8 positions matching TRBD1. The trim removed 2 bases at V and 0 bases at J, leaving 2 bases unmatched. Germline assignment: CDR1 GTSNPN and CDR2 SVGIG (reference sequence). The CDR3 contains 14 residues. CDR3 region: CAWSYRGMNTEAFF. DNA of the CDR3: TGTGCCTGGAGTTACAGGGGGATGAACACTGAAGCTTTCTTT. The whole variable domain, filled in from reference TRBV30 and TRBJ1-1, reads SQTIHQWPATLVQPVGSPLSLECTVEGTSNPNLYWYRQAAGRGLQLLFYSVGIGQISSEVPQNLSASRPQDRQFILSSKKLLLSDSGFYLCAWSYRGMNTEAFFGQGTRLTVV.

CDR3 in amino acids: CASSLTQTDTQYF. The CDR3 nucleotides are TGTGCCAGCAGCTTAACCCAAACAGATACGCAGTATTTT. V is TRBV7-8 and J is TRBJ2-3, with no clear D. There are 13 residues in the CDR3. Trimming stripped 2 bases from V and 3 bases from J, with 6 bases between. The V gene's germline CDR1 is SGHVS and CDR2 FQNEAQ.

This clone was seen a handful of times. CDR3 region: CASSPTGTGGYGYTF. Written as DNA, the CDR3 is TGCGCCAGCAGTCCGACCGGGACAGGAGGCTATGGCTACACCTTC. The chain combines TRBV5-1 with TRBJ1-2; the match to TRBD1 covers 8 bases. The CDR3 spans 15 residues. The ends lost 5 bases at V and 4 bases at J; junction bases unmatched: 10. Germline CDR1 and CDR2: SGHRS and YFSETQ.

The J gene is TRBJ1-1, the V gene TRBV30; D is ambiguous. Germline-derived CDR1 and CDR2 are GTSNPN and SVGIG (reference sequence). The CDR3 covers 11 residues. V dropped 1 base and J dropped 7 bases, with 7 bases sitting between them. CDR3 sequence: CAWSGLDEAFF. The CDR3 DNA sequence: TGTGCCTGGAGTGGGTTAGATGAAGCTTTCTTT.

This clone was observed a few times. The chain recombines TRBV9 with TRBJ2-1; D is possibly TRBD1 (6 bases). Germline lookup yields CDR1 SGDLS and CDR2 YYNGEE. Trimming took 0 bases from V and 5 from J, leaving 12 bases between them. This CDR3 region has 15 residues. The CDR3 reads CASSVDGQYNNEQFF. The CDR3 nucleotides are TGTGCCAGCAGCGTAGACGGACAGTATAACAATGAGCAGTTCTTC.

The chain uses TRBV5-6 and TRBJ2-7; D gene unclear. Trimming took 3 bases from V and 3 from J, leaving 7 bases between them. There are 12 residues in the CDR3. Germline-derived CDR1 and CDR2 are SGHDT and YYEEEE. CDR3 DNA: TGTGCCAGCAGCTCAACCCGCTACGAGCAGTACTTC. It codes for CASSSTRYEQYF.

The chain combines TRBV14 with TRBJ1-2, with 9 bases identical to TRBD1. The CDR3 is 15 amino acids. The germline CDR1 and CDR2 sequences are SGHDN and FVKESK. The ends lost 3 bases at V and 4 bases at J; junction bases unmatched: 6. The CDR3 nucleotides read TGTGCCAGCAGCCAGGGACAGGGCCGTTCCTATGGCTACACCTTC. Amino acids: CASSQGQGRSYGYTF. Full variable domain (remainder filled in from reference TRBV14 and TRBJ1-2): EAGVTQFPSHSVIEKGQTVTLRCDPISGHDNLYWYRRVMGKEIKFLLHFVKESKQDESGMPNNRFLAERTGGTYSTLKVQPAELEDSGVYFCASSQGQGRSYGYTFGSGTRLTVV.

The J gene is TRBJ1-4, the V gene TRBV27; D possibly corresponds to TRBD1 (5 bases). Looked up from germline, CDR1 is MNHEY and CDR2 is SMNVEV (reference sequence). V was trimmed by 2 bases and J by 8 bases, leaving 18 bases between them. The CDR3 contains 16 residues. For the CDR3, the DNA is TGTGCCAGCAGTTTAACGGGGAGGACAAATTACGAAAAACTGTTTTTT. Amino acid sequence: CASSLTGRTNYEKLFF.

The chain is built from TRBV7-2 and TRBJ2-2; 9 positions match TRBD2. V was pared by 5 bases and J by 4 bases, with 11 bases of the junction left unmatched. CDR1 SGHTA and CDR2 FQGNSA come from the germline V gene. This CDR3 comprises 17 residues. As DNA, the CDR3 is TGTGCCAGCAGCCTGAGGACTAGCGCGAGTGGCACCGGGGAGCTGTTTTTT. The encoded protein is CASSLRTSASGTGELFF.

This chain uses TRBV5-5 with TRBJ1-2; the D is unclear. The V end lost 0 bases, the J end lost 8 bases, and 14 bases lay between the germline ends. The CDR3 extends over 14 amino acids. In germline, CDR1 is SGHKS, CDR2 YYEKEE (reference sequence). This CDR3 is CASSLEVPPRGYTF. CDR3 DNA sequence: TGTGCCAGCAGCTTGGAGGTCCCCCCCCGAGGCTACACCTTC.

This chain links TRBV14 with TRBJ2-7, with D possibly being TRBD1 (6 bases). Germline values: CDR1 SGHDN, CDR2 FVKESK. V was cut by 4 bases and J by 5 bases, with 18 bases left in between. The CDR3 has 15 residues. The CDR3 DNA follows: TGTGCCAGCAGCCGATCAACAGGGACGTCTCACGAGCAGTACTTC. Protein product: CASSRSTGTSHEQYF.